This T cell receptor beta chain emerged from a study of shared clonotypes between healthy human individuals. CDR1 is MGHDK, CDR2 SYGVNS, per germline. The CDR3 has 15 residues. The junction had 9 bases not matched to a gene; V was cut back by 2 bases and J by 8 bases. Assay used: immunoSEQ multiplex PCR; TCRdb lists only in-frame clones, some missing. The profile shows 2 million to 2.5 million clones, roughly 92% of them singletons. V is TRBV25-1 and J is TRBJ1-2, with 9 positions matching TRBD1. The specimen sequenced was naive CD4+ T cells from PBMCs. Subset in this sample: CD45RA+ positively selected. The clonotype was recovered from a man in his late teens or twenties in good health. Some clones in this sample may be carry-over from other donors' samples. The CDR3 spells CASSEAYRGQGGYTF. The CDR3 DNA is TGTGCCAGCAGTGAAGCATACAGGGGGCAAGGAGGCTACACCTTC.